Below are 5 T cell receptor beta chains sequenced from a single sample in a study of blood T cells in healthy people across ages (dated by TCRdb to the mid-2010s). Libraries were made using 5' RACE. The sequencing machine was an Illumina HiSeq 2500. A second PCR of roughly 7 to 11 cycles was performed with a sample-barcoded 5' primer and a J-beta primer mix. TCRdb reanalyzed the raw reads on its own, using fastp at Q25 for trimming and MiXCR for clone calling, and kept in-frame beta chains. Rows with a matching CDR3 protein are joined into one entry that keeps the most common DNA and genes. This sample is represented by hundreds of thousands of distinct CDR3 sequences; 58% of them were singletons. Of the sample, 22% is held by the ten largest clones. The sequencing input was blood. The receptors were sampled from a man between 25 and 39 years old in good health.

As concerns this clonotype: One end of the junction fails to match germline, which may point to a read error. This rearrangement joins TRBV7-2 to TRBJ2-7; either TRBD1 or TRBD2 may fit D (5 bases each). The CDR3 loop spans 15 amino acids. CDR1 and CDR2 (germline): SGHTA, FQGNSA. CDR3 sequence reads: CANSGRGSGGEIQYF. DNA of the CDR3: TGTGCCAACAGCGGCCGGGGTAGTGGGGGTGAGATCCAGTACTTC.

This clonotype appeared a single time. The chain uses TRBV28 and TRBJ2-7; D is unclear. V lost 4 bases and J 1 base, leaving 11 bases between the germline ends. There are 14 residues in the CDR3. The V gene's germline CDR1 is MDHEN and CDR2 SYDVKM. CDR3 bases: TGTGCCAGCAGTTCCATCCGGTCTTCCTACGAGCAGTACTTC. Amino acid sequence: CASSSIRSSYEQYF.

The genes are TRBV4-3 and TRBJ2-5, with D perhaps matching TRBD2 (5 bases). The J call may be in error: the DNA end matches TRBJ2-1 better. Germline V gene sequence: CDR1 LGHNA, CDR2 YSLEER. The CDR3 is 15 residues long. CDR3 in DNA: TGCGCCAGCAGCCAAGAAGGGTCCGTTGGGGAGACCCAGTTCTTC. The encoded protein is CASSQEGSVGETQFF.

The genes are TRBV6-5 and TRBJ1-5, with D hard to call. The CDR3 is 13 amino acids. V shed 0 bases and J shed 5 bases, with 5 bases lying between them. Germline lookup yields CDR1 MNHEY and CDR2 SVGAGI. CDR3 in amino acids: CASSYSVDQPQHF. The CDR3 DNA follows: TGTGCCAGCAGTTACTCCGTGGATCAGCCCCAGCATTTT.

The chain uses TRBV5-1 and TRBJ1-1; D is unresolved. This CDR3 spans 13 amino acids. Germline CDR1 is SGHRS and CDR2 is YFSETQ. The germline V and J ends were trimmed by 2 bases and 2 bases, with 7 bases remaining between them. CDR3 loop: CASSFSSNTEAFF. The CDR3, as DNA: TGCGCCAGCAGCTTTTCCTCCAACACTGAAGCTTTCTTT.